These 21 T cell receptor beta chains were all obtained from the same sample, sequenced in a study of T-cell reconstitution after alpha-beta-depleted transplantation in children. Unique molecular identifiers were incorporated when the TCRbeta library was constructed. TCRdb reprocessed the PCR reads with MiXCR, giving one entry per CDR3 protein. The repertoire holds about 400,000 distinct CDR3 sequences, with roughly 15% as singletons. Sequenced here: PBMCs, sampled from the stem cell graft. The source of these receptors is a human donor who donated a stem cell graft to a child with Fanconi anemia.

This clonotype was found a few times. V and J are TRBV12-3 or TRBV12-4 and TRBJ2-3; D uncertain. This CDR3 spans 14 amino acids. V lost 2 bases to trimming and J lost 2 bases, with 8 bases between them. In DNA form, the CDR3 reads TGTGCCAGCAGTTTAAGGGCCACCACAGATACGCAGTATTTT. Its translation: CASSLRATTDTQYF.

The sample holds many counts of this clonotype. This chain joins TRBV6-2 or TRBV6-3 and TRBJ2-1; TRBD1 agrees at 7 bases. CDR3 length equals 14 residues. From germline, CDR1 is MNHEY and CDR2 SVGEGT. After removal of 6 bases from V and 4 bases from J, the junction contained 6 bases not matched to a gene. The CDR3 here is CASRPGQIYNEQFF. The CDR3 DNA follows: TGTGCCAGCAGGCCGGGACAGATATACAATGAGCAGTTCTTC.

In its sample, this clonotype was seen many times. This rearrangement joins TRBV7-2 to TRBJ2-2; possible D gene TRBD2, 6 bases. Trimming took off 8 bases at V and 5 bases at J, with 12 bases between the two ends. CDR3 length equals 13 residues. CDR1 SGHTA and CDR2 FQGNSA come from the germline V gene. The DNA for the CDR3 is TGTGCCAGCGGTGGGGCGGGGACCGGGGAGCTGTTTTTT. It translates to CASGGAGTGELFF.

This clonotype was recorded at least ten times. This chain joins TRBV12-3 or TRBV12-4 and TRBJ1-6; possible D gene TRBD1, 6 bases. This CDR3 has 14 residues. V lost 6 bases and J lost 9, with 15 bases in between. CDR3 amino acids: CASSPVGGLSPLHF. CDR3 bases: TGTGCCAGCAGCCCCGTGGGGGGGCTTTCACCCCTCCACTTT.

The table lists this clonotype with many counts. The rearrangement joins TRBV5-1 to TRBJ2-1, with 12 positions matching TRBD2. Germline V gene data show CDR1 as SGHRS and CDR2 as YFSETQ. The CDR3 runs 17 residues. The trim removed 1 base at V and 6 bases at J, leaving 8 bases unmatched. CDR3 region: CASSLSSTSGGGNEQFF. DNA of the CDR3: TGCGCCAGCAGCTTGTCCTCGACTAGCGGGGGCGGCAATGAGCAGTTCTTC.

The chain employs TRBV10-2 and TRBJ1-1; D remains unclear. This CDR3 spans 16 amino acids. Germline lookup yields CDR1 WSHSY and CDR2 SAAADI. Trimming removed 10 bases at V and 1 base at J, with 22 bases between. The CDR3 DNA follows: TGCGCCATTTCGTCGGCAGACCCAAGTGGGAACACTGAAGCTTTCTTT. This codes for CAISSADPSGNTEAFF.

The genes are TRBV7-2 and TRBJ2-1; possible D gene TRBD2, 5 bases. V shed 5 bases and J shed 12 bases, with 17 bases lying between them. Germline V lookup: CDR1 SGHTA, CDR2 FQGNSA. This CDR3 comprises 13 residues. The CDR3 protein is CASSLETGYRQFF. The DNA of the CDR3 is TGTGCCAGCAGCCTGGAAACGGGGTATCGGCAGTTCTTC.

This clonotype was recorded only once. The chain is built from TRBV5-1 and TRBJ1-1; no clear D gene. The germline V and J ends were trimmed by 0 bases and 3 bases, with 18 bases remaining between them. Germline V gene sequence: CDR1 SGHRS, CDR2 YFSETQ. CDR3 length equals 17 residues. The CDR3 DNA sequence: TGCGCCAGCAGCTTGGAGCGGGTTCGTGTATTCGACACTGAAGCTTTCTTT. It specifies CASSLERVRVFDTEAFF.

This clonotype was counted a few times. The gene calls are TRBV5-1 and TRBJ1-1; 8 bases are shared with TRBD1. The CDR3 has 14 amino acids. Germline V gene sequence: CDR1 SGHRS, CDR2 YFSETQ. The V gene end was trimmed by 7 bases and the J gene end by 0 bases; junction bases not matched to a gene: 5. The CDR3 DNA sequence: TGCGCCAGCCGCAGGGGGCCATTGAACACTGAAGCTTTCTTT. Translated, it gives CASRRGPLNTEAFF.

The chain is built from TRBV5-6 and TRBJ2-3; possible D gene TRBD2, 5 bases. The length of the CDR3 is 16 residues. Germline loops: CDR1 SGHDT, CDR2 YYEEEE. The germline V and J ends were trimmed by 2 bases and 3 bases, with 16 bases remaining between them. Here the CDR3 DNA reads TGTGCCAGCAGCTTCATTCTGGGCGGGTTAACAGATACGCAGTATTTT. It specifies CASSFILGGLTDTQYF.

This rearrangement joins TRBV7-9 to TRBJ1-5; D is ambiguous. Trimming removed 4 bases at V and 1 base at J, with 11 bases between. Germline-derived CDR1 and CDR2 are SEHNR and FQNEAQ (reference sequence). The CDR3 covers 15 residues. CDR3 amino acids: CASSSGSGSNQPQHF. The CDR3 region has the DNA TGTGCCAGCAGCTCCGGTAGTGGGAGCAATCAGCCCCAGCATTTT.

This clonotype was recorded a few times. The rearrangement links TRBV6-5 to TRBJ2-7; D is ambiguous. The V gene lost 5 bases and the J gene lost 1 base, with 12 bases spanning the gap. The CDR3 contains 14 residues. CDR1 and CDR2 (germline): MNHEY, SVGAGI. Written as DNA, the CDR3 is TGTGCCAGCAGTCTGACAACAGCTTCCTACGAGCAGTACGTC. Encoded protein: CASSLTTASYEQYV.

This clonotype was counted between two and nine times. V is TRBV29-1 and J is TRBJ2-1, with 8 nucleotides matching TRBD1. The CDR3 loop spans 13 amino acids. With V trimmed by 6 bases and J by 7 bases, 8 bases remained unmatched. Germline-derived CDR1 and CDR2 are SQVTM and ANQGSEA. CDR3 DNA sequence: TGCAGCGTCCAGGGGGGACAGGCAAATGAGCAGTTCTTC. As protein: CSVQGGQANEQFF.

This clonotype occurred many times. V usage is TRBV4-2 and J usage is TRBJ2-2; no clear D. V lost 1 base and J lost 3, with 9 bases in between. Germline V gene lookup returns CDR1 LGHNA and CDR2 YNFKEQ. The CDR3 is 15 residues long. The CDR3 bases are TGTGCCAGCAGCCAAGTACAGATGGACACCGGGGAGCTGTTTTTT. This codes for CASSQVQMDTGELFF.

This clonotype was counted between two and nine times. The genes are TRBV20-1 and TRBJ1-1, with D possibly TRBD1 on 5 matching bases. V lost 0 bases and J lost 3, with 17 bases in between. This CDR3 is 16 amino acids long. CDR1 and CDR2 from the germline V gene are DFQATT and SNEGSKA (reference sequence). The CDR3 DNA sequence: TGCAGTGCTAGAGATCAAAGGCAGGGAGGGTACACTGAAGCTTTCTTT. It codes for CSARDQRQGGYTEAFF.

This clonotype has more than one count but fewer than ten. The CDR3 region has the DNA TGTGCCAGCAGCTCGACTAGCGGGTTGTACTTC. The encoded protein is CASSSTSGLYF. This chain links TRBV6-6 with TRBJ2-7; 10 positions agree with TRBD2. Unmatched junction bases numbered 5, after V lost 6 bases and J lost 12 bases. The germline V gene encodes CDR1 MNHNY and CDR2 SVGAGI (reference sequence). This CDR3 contains 11 residues.

V and J are TRBV12-5 and TRBJ2-5; no clear D. CDR3 length: 13 residues. Trimming shortened V by 6 bases and J by 4 bases, and 12 bases separated the two germline ends. The germline CDR1 and CDR2 sequences are LGHNT and FRNRAP. The CDR3: CASGSAGLETQYF. In DNA, the CDR3 is TGTGCTAGTGGCTCGGCAGGATTAGAGACCCAGTACTTC.

The sample holds a few counts of this clonotype. The chain uses TRBV27 and TRBJ2-2; 10 nucleotides agree with TRBD2. CDR3 length: 16 residues. Looked up from germline, CDR1 is MNHEY and CDR2 is SMNVEV (reference sequence). Trimming took 0 bases from V and 4 from J; bases not matched to a gene: 2. CDR3 protein: CASSLSAGGPTGELFF. The CDR3 DNA reads as TGTGCCAGCAGTTTATCAGCGGGGGGGCCCACCGGGGAGCTGTTTTTT.

This clonotype was seen a handful of times. The chain couples TRBV28 to TRBJ2-1; no clear D gene. Trimming took 1 base from V and 8 from J, leaving 6 bases between them. CDR1 is MDHEN and CDR2 is SYDVKM in the germline V gene. The CDR3 totals 12 residues. The CDR3 DNA sequence: TGTGCCAGCAGTTTATCCCTCCATGAGCAGTTCTTC. It codes for CASSLSLHEQFF.

This clonotype came up many times. The rearrangement uses TRBV28 and TRBJ2-5; D not certain. Per germline, CDR1 MDHEN and CDR2 SYDVKM. Trimming shortened V by 3 bases and J by 4 bases, and 9 bases separated the two germline ends. There are 13 residues in the CDR3. CDR3 sequence reads: CASSFLFGETQYF. The DNA of the CDR3 is TGTGCCAGCAGTTTCCTGTTTGGAGAGACCCAGTACTTC.

The chain combines TRBV20-1 with TRBJ1-2; the match to TRBD1 covers 7 bases. The V segment lost 5 bases and the J segment 4 bases; nucleotides outside the gene matches: 7. Germline-derived CDR1 and CDR2 are DFQATT and SNEGSKA (reference sequence). The CDR3 has 13 residues. This chain's CDR3 is CSAADRDSYGYTF. As DNA, the CDR3 is TGCAGTGCTGCTGACAGGGACAGCTATGGCTACACCTTC.